This T cell receptor beta chain appears in the sequencing data of a study of cytomegalovirus exposure and HLA in healthy donors. Study-level information: A previous analysis identified more than 100 million unique TCR beta sequences derived from roughly 180 million T cells. Study-wide results and caveats: Under in vitro conditions, three CMV-associated chains were confirmed as specific for CMV antigens.

The PCR contained 60 Vbeta and 13 Jbeta primers. Some clones are missing from TCRdb's copy, which holds only in-frame ones; the method was immunoSEQ multiplex PCR. The sample shows approximately 130,000 clones, about 61% of them seen only once. Remarks on this clone: Antigen unknown. Its ends do not fully match the called genes, so a read error is possible.

The CDR3 length is 14 residues. Germline CDR1 is SEHNR and CDR2 is FQNEAQ (reference sequence). What was sequenced was PBMCs. The sequence derives from a woman in her 40s in good health and CMV-seronegative. The chain carries TRBV7-9 and TRBJ1-2; possibly TRBD1 for D (5 bases). This CDR3 is CASSLGQTNYGCTF. The CDR3 DNA follows: TGTGCCAGCAGCTTGGGGCAAACTAACTATGGCTGCACCTTC.